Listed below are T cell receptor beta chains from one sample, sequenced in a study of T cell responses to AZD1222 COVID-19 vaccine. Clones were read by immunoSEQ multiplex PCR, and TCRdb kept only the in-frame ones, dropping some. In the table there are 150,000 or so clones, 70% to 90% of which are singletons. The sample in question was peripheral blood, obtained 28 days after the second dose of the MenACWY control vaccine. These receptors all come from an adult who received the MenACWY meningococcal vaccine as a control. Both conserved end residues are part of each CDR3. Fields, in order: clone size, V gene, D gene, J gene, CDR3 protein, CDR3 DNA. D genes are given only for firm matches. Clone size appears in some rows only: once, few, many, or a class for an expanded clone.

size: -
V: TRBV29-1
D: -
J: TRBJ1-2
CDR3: CSVGGRRGYGYTF
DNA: TGCAGCGTTGGCGGACGGAGAGGCTATGGCTACACCTTC

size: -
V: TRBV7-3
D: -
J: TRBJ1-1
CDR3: CASSSELREDTEAFF
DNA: TGTGCCAGCAGCTCCGAGCTCCGGGAGGACACTGAAGCTTTCTTT

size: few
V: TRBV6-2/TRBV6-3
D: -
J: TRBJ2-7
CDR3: CASSRPVYSYEQYF
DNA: TGTGCCAGCAGTCGTCCAGTTTACTCCTACGAGCAGTACTTC

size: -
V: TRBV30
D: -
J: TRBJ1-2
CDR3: CAWSGQLRGYTF
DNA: TGTGCCTGGAGTGGTCAGCTCCGTGGCTACACCTTC

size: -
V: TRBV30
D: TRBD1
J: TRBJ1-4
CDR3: CAWSALGQGAEKLFF
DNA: TGTGCCTGGAGTGCCCTGGGACAGGGAGCTGAAAAACTGTTTTTT

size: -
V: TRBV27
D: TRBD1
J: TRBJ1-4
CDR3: CASSLEMTGRKEKLFF
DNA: TGTGCCAGCAGTTTGGAGATGACAGGGAGGAAGGAAAAACTGTTTTTT

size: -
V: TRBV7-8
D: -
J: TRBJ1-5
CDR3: CASSLVGPPGGQPQHF
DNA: TGTGCCAGCAGCTTAGTGGGCCCCCCGGGAGGTCAGCCCCAGCATTTT

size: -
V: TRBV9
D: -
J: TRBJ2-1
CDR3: CASSAYTGLHNEQFF
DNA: TGTGCCAGCAGCGCTTACACAGGGTTACACAATGAGCAGTTCTTC

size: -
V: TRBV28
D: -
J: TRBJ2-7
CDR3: CASTTGSQIGAQQYF
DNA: TGTGCCAGCACCACAGGAAGCCAAATCGGGGCCCAGCAGTACTTC

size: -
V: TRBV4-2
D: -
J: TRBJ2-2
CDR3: CASRFEVNTGELFF
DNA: TGTGCCAGCAGGTTTGAGGTTAACACCGGGGAGCTGTTTTTT

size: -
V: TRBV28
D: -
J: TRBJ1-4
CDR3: CASSGRGATNEKLFF
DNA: TGTGCCAGCAGTGGGCGGGGGGCGACTAATGAAAAACTGTTTTTT

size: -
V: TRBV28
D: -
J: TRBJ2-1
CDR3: CASSLTQGSRHNEQFF
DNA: TGTGCCAGCAGTTTAACGCAGGGTAGCCGACACAATGAGCAGTTCTTC

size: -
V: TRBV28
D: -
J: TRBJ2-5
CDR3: CASRPGFVETQYF
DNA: TGTGCCAGCAGGCCAGGGTTTGTGGAGACCCAGTACTTC

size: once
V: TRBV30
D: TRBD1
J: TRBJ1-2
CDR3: CAWRPGQGSWTYGYTF
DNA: TGTGCCTGGAGGCCGGGACAGGGGAGTTGGACCTATGGCTACACCTTC

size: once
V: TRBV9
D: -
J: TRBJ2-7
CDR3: CASSGNRITSEQYF
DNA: TGTGCCAGCAGCGGGAACAGGATAACGAGCGAGCAGTACTTC

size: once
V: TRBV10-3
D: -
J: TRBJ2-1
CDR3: CAISGGGLWIQQFF
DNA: TGTGCCATCAGTGGAGGGGGGCTATGGATTCAGCAGTTCTTC

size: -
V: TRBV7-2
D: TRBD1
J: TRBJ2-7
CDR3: CASSPDRGYEQYF
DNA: TGTGCCAGCAGCCCCGACAGGGGCTACGAGCAGTACTTC

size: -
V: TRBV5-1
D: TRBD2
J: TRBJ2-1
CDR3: CASSFLFKPGTSGRDNEQFF
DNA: TGCGCCAGCAGCTTCTTATTTAAACCCGGGACTAGCGGGAGGGACAATGAGCAGTTCTTC

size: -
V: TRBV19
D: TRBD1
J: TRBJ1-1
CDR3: CASSSYGQGAGAFF
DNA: TGTGCCAGTAGTAGCTACGGACAGGGGGCAGGAGCTTTCTTT

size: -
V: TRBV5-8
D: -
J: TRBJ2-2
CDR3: CASSLYGRYTGELFF
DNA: TGTGCCAGCAGCTTGTATGGCAGGTACACCGGGGAGCTGTTTTTT

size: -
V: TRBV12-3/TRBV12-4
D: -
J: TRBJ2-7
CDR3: CASSWEGAFEQYF
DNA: TGTGCCAGCAGTTGGGAGGGGGCGTTCGAGCAGTACTTC

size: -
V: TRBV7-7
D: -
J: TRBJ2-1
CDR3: CASSFPSLCTYNEQFF
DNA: TGTGCCAGCAGTTTCCCTAGTCTCTGCACCTACAATGAGCAGTTCTTC

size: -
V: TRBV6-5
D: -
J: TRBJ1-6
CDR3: CASGTDDNSPLHF
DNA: TGTGCCAGCGGGACTGACGATAATTCACCCCTCCACTTT

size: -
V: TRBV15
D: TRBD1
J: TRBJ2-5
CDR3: CATSTGQGPSLGRQTQYF
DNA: TGTGCCACCAGCACCGGACAGGGGCCTTCGCTGGGGAGGCAGACCCAGTACTTC

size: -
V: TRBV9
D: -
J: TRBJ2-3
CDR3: CASSLHRGGGVKQDTQYF
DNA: TGTGCCAGCAGCCTCCACCGTGGAGGGGGGGTCAAACAGGATACGCAGTATTTT

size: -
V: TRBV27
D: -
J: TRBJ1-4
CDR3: CASKRDGAATNEKLFF
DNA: TGTGCCAGCAAAAGGGATGGGGCTGCAACTAATGAAAAACTGTTTTTT

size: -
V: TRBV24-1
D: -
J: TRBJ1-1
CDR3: CATASRQSESEAFF
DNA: TGTGCCACCGCGAGCAGGCAGAGTGAAAGTGAAGCTTTCTTT

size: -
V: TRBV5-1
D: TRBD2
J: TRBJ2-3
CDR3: CASSLVLAGDTDTQYF
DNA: TGCGCCAGCAGCTTGGTACTAGCGGGAGACACAGATACGCAGTATTTT

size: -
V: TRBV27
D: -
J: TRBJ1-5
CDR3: CASSFGGNQPQHF
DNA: TGTGCCAGCAGTTTTGGCGGCAATCAGCCCCAGCATTTT

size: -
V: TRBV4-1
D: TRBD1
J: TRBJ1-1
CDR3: CASRVQGAFGNTEAFF
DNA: TGCGCCAGCAGGGTGCAGGGGGCTTTTGGGAACACTGAAGCTTTCTTT

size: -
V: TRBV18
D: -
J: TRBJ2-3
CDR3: CASSPIGSHTQYF
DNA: TGTGCCAGCTCACCAATAGGGAGCCATACGCAGTATTTT

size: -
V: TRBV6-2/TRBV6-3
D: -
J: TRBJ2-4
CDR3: CASSYYILDGRRNIQYF
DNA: TGTGCCAGCAGTTACTACATCCTGGACGGTAGGAGAAACATTCAGTACTTC

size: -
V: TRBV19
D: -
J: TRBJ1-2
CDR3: CASSIWGYGYTF
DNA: TGTGCCAGTAGTATTTGGGGCTATGGCTACACCTTC

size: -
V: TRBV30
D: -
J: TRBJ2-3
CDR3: CASGLAGADTQYF
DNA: TGTGCCAGTGGGCTAGCCGGAGCAGATACGCAGTATTTT

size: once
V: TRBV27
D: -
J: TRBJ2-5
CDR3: CASSLTGEETQYF
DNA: TGTGCCAGCAGTTTAACGGGAGAAGAGACCCAGTACTTC

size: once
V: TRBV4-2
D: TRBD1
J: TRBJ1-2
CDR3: CASSQVDTRGVDGYTF
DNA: TGTGCCAGCAGCCAAGTGGATACCAGGGGGGTCGACGGCTACACCTTC

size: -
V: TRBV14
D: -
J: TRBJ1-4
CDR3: CASSQGGKGKKLFF
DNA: TGTGCCAGCAGCCAGGGGGGGAAAGGGAAAAAACTGTTTTTT

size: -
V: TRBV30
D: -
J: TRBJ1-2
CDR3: CAWTLTLQGGYTF
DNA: TGTGCCTGGACCCTGACCCTGCAAGGTGGCTACACCTTC

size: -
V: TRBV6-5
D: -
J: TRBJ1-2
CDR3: CASSYSTGPYGYTF
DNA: TGTGCCAGCAGTTACTCTACAGGGCCCTATGGCTACACCTTC

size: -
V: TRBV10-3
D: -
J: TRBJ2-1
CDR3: CAITDSYNEQFF
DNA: TGTGCCATCACGGACTCCTACAATGAGCAGTTCTTC

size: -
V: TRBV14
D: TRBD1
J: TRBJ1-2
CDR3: CASSQGPGQVYGYTF
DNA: TGTGCCAGCAGCCAAGGACCGGGACAGGTTTATGGCTACACCTTC

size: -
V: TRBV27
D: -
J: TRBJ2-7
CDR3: CASSPGTEATYEQYF
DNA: TGTGCCAGCAGTCCGGGGACGGAAGCCACCTACGAGCAGTACTTC

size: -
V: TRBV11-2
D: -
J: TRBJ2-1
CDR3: CASTLGWLPQNEQFF
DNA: TGTGCCAGCACCCTAGGATGGCTGCCGCAAAATGAGCAGTTCTTC

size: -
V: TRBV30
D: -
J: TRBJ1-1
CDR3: CAWSPPTPRTEAFF
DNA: TGTGCCTGGAGTCCGCCTACACCCCGGACTGAAGCTTTCTTT

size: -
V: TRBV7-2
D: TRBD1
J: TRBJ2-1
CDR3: CASSLVGQGIDEQFF
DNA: TGTGCCAGCAGCTTAGTGGGACAGGGGATCGATGAGCAGTTCTTC

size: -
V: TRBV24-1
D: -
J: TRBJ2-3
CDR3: CATGTPGTTRTDTQYF
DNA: TGTGCCACCGGGACCCCCGGGACGACCCGCACAGATACGCAGTATTTT

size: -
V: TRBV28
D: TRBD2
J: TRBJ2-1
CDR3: CASSLVGLAGANEQFF
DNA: TGTGCCAGCAGTTTAGTGGGACTAGCGGGAGCCAATGAGCAGTTCTTC

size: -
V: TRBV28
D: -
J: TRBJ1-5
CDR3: CASSSWGGNQPQHF
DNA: TGTGCCAGCAGTAGCTGGGGTGGCAATCAGCCCCAGCATTTT

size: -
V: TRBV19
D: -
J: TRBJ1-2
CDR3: CASSRAGNYGYTF
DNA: TGTGCCAGTAGTCGAGCAGGCAACTATGGCTACACCTTC

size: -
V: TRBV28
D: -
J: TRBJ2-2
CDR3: CASVSGPGELFF
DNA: TGTGCCAGCGTCTCCGGGCCCGGGGAGCTGTTTTTT

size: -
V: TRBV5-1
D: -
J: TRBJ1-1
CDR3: CASSLSGMNTEAFF
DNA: TGCGCCAGCAGCTTGTCAGGGATGAACACTGAAGCTTTCTTT

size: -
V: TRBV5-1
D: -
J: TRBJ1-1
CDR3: CASSQDADVMGEAFF
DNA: TGCGCCAGCAGCCAAGACGCGGACGTAATGGGTGAAGCTTTCTTT

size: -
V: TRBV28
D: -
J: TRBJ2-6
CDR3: CATLSGANVLTF
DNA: TGTGCCACCCTCTCTGGGGCCAACGTCCTGACTTTC

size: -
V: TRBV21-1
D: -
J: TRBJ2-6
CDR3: CASSTKGSLSGANVLTF
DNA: TGTGCCAGCAGCACTAAGGGAAGTCTTTCTGGGGCCAACGTCCTGACTTTC

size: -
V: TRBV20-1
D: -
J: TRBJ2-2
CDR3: CSASRNTGELFF
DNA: TGCAGTGCTAGTCGAAACACCGGGGAGCTGTTTTTT

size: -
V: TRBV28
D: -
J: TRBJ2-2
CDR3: CASSSQRLRNTGELFF
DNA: TGTGCCAGCAGTTCCCAGCGACTGAGAAACACCGGGGAGCTGTTTTTT